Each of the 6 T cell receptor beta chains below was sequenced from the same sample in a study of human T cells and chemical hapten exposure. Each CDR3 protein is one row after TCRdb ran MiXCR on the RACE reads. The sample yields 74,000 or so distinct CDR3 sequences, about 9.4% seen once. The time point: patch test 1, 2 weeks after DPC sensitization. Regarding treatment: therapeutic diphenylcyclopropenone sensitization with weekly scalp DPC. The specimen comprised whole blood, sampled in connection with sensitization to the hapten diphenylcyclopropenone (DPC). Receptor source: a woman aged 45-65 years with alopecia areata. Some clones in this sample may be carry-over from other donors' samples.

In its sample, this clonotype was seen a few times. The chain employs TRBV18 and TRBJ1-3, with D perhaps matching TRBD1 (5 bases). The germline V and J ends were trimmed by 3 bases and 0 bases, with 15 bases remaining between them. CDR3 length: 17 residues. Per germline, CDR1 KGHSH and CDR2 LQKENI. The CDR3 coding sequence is TGTGCCAGCTCACCCGATGGGGCCCAGAGCTCTGGAAACACCATATATTTT. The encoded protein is CASSPDGAQSSGNTIYF.

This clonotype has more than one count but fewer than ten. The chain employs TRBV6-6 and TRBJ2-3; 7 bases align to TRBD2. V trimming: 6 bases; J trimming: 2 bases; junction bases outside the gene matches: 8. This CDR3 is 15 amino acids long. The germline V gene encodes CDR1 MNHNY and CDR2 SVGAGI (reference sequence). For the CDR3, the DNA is TGTGCCAGCAGCTCCGGAGCGGGGTACACAGATACGCAGTATTTT. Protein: CASSSGAGYTDTQYF.

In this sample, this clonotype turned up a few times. CDR3 in amino acids: CASSLQGRLASGYTF. In DNA, the CDR3 is TGTGCCAGCAGCTTGCAGGGCAGGCTAGCGAGTGGCTACACCTTC. This chain uses TRBV5-5 with TRBJ1-2; perhaps TRBD1 as D (5 bases). Trimming left V 1 base short and J 7 bases short, with 17 bases between. This CDR3 contains 15 residues. Germline loops: CDR1 SGHKS, CDR2 YYEKEE (reference sequence).

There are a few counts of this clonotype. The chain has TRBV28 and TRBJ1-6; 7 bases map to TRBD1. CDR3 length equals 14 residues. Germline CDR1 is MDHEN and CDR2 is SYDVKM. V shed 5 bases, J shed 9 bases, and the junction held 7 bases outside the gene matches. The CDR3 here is CASSQQGFGSPLHF. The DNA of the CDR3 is TGTGCCAGCAGTCAACAGGGGTTCGGTTCACCCCTCCACTTT.

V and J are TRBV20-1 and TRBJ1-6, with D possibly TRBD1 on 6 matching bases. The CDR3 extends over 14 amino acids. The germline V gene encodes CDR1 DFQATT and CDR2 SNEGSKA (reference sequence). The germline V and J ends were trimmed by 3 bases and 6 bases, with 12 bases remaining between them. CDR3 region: CSASVQGSNSPLHF. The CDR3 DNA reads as TGCAGTGCTAGTGTCCAGGGGAGTAATTCACCCCTCCACTTT.

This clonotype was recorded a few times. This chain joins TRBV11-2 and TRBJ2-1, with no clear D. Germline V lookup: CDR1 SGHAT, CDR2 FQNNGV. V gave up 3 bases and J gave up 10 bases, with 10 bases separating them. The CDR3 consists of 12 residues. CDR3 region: CASSFVSNEQFF. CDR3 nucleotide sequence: TGTGCCAGCAGCTTCGTTAGCAACGAGCAGTTCTTC.